These T cell receptor beta chains were read from a single sample in a study of cytomegalovirus exposure and HLA in healthy donors. Libraries were prepared by immunoSEQ multiplex PCR; TCRdb keeps only in-frame clonotypes and omits some of them. Found here are about 130,000 clones, roughly 94% of them singletons; the top ten hold roughly 1.2%. What was sequenced was PBMCs. The receptors here all came from a young woman in good health and CMV-seronegative. Both conserved end residues are part of each CDR3. A D gene is named only where the DNA matches it firmly. Clone size, where shown, is once, few, many, or a class for clones that have expanded.

D gene: NA
clone size: NA
J gene: TRBJ2-5
V gene: TRBV7-9
CDR3 length: 12
CDR3 DNA: TGTGCCAGCAGCTGGGGAGAGGAGACCCAGTACTTC
CDR3 protein: CASSWGEETQYF

D gene: NA
clone size: NA
J gene: TRBJ2-5
V gene: TRBV4-2
CDR3 length: 15
CDR3 DNA: TGTGCCAGCAGCCAACTTAGCCAGGGGGGAGAGACCCAGTACTTC
CDR3 protein: CASSQLSQGGETQYF

D gene: TRBD1
clone size: few
J gene: TRBJ1-5
V gene: TRBV27
CDR3 length: 12
CDR3 DNA: TGTGCCAGCGGCACAGGGGACCAGCCCCAGCATTTT
CDR3 protein: CASGTGDQPQHF

D gene: TRBD1
clone size: NA
J gene: TRBJ1-4
V gene: TRBV5-1
CDR3 length: 14
CDR3 DNA: TGCGCCAGCAGCCCTGGACAGGGAAGTGAAAAACTGTTTTTT
CDR3 protein: CASSPGQGSEKLFF

D gene: TRBD1
clone size: NA
J gene: TRBJ2-7
V gene: TRBV19
CDR3 length: 14
CDR3 DNA: TGTGCCAGTAGGAAGACAGGGAGAGTCTCGAAGCAGTACTTC
CDR3 protein: CASRKTGRVSKQYF

D gene: NA
clone size: NA
J gene: TRBJ1-3
V gene: TRBV5-4
CDR3 length: 15
CDR3 DNA: TGTGCCAGCAGCTTGGCGGGCGCAGGGGAGTACACCATATATTTT
CDR3 protein: CASSLAGAGEYTIYF

D gene: NA
clone size: NA
J gene: TRBJ1-4
V gene: TRBV2
CDR3 length: 15
CDR3 DNA: TGTGCCAGCAGTGACAGGGGAAACCCTAATGAAAAACTGTTTTTT
CDR3 protein: CASSDRGNPNEKLFF

D gene: NA
clone size: NA
J gene: TRBJ2-7
V gene: TRBV6-1
CDR3 length: 13
CDR3 DNA: TGTGCCAGCAGTGTGCGGAAAGAATACGAGCAGTACTTC
CDR3 protein: CASSVRKEYEQYF

D gene: NA
clone size: NA
J gene: TRBJ2-3
V gene: TRBV7-3
CDR3 length: 15
CDR3 DNA: TGTGCCAGCACTCTTAGCGGAGCCTCCACAGATACGCAGTATTTT
CDR3 protein: CASTLSGASTDTQYF

D gene: TRBD1
clone size: once
J gene: TRBJ2-7
V gene: TRBV5-4
CDR3 length: 15
CDR3 DNA: TGTGCCAGCAGCTTACCCGGGACAGGGGCCTACGAGCAGTACTTC
CDR3 protein: CASSLPGTGAYEQYF

D gene: NA
clone size: NA
J gene: TRBJ2-1
V gene: TRBV7-2
CDR3 length: 12
CDR3 DNA: TGTGCCAGCAGCTTAGGACGGGAGGAGCAGTTCTTC
CDR3 protein: CASSLGREEQFF

D gene: NA
clone size: NA
J gene: TRBJ1-1
V gene: TRBV6-5
CDR3 length: 14
CDR3 DNA: TGTGCCAGCAGTTACGGGGGCATGAACACTGAAGCTTTCTTT
CDR3 protein: CASSYGGMNTEAFF

D gene: NA
clone size: NA
J gene: TRBJ1-1
V gene: TRBV11-2
CDR3 length: 13
CDR3 DNA: TGTGCCAGCAGCCCCAGGGTGAGCACTGAAGCTTTCTTT
CDR3 protein: CASSPRVSTEAFF

D gene: NA
clone size: NA
J gene: TRBJ1-1
V gene: TRBV7-9
CDR3 length: 14
CDR3 DNA: TGTGCCAGCAGCTTAGGTCGAGCGAACACTGAAGCTTTCTTT
CDR3 protein: CASSLGRANTEAFF

D gene: TRBD2
clone size: NA
J gene: TRBJ2-7
V gene: TRBV5-4
CDR3 length: 16
CDR3 DNA: TGTGCCAGCAGCTTGGGACTAGCGGGAGATGCGTACGAGCAGTACTTC
CDR3 protein: CASSLGLAGDAYEQYF

D gene: NA
clone size: NA
J gene: TRBJ2-1
V gene: TRBV2
CDR3 length: 16
CDR3 DNA: TGTGCCAGCAGTGAGTGGCTGCAGGCGGACAGAGCGGAGCAGTTCTTC
CDR3 protein: CASSEWLQADRAEQFF

D gene: TRBD1
clone size: NA
J gene: TRBJ1-6
V gene: TRBV27
CDR3 length: 16
CDR3 DNA: TGTGCCAGCACCCGTGGTTATGGGACAGGGGTCTCACCCCTCCACTTT
CDR3 protein: CASTRGYGTGVSPLHF

D gene: TRBD1
clone size: NA
J gene: TRBJ1-1
V gene: TRBV6-6
CDR3 length: 13
CDR3 DNA: TGTGCCAGCAGTCCAGACAGGGCCACTGAAGCTTTCTTT
CDR3 protein: CASSPDRATEAFF

D gene: NA
clone size: NA
J gene: TRBJ1-2
V gene: TRBV28
CDR3 length: 12
CDR3 DNA: TGTGCCACCGTCGGGGGGTACGATGGCTACACCTTC
CDR3 protein: CATVGGYDGYTF

D gene: TRBD2
clone size: NA
J gene: TRBJ2-1
V gene: TRBV5-6
CDR3 length: 14
CDR3 DNA: TGTGCCACGGTACTAGCGGGGAGAGGGAATGAGCAGTTCTTC
CDR3 protein: CATVLAGRGNEQFF

D gene: NA
clone size: NA
J gene: TRBJ1-1
V gene: TRBV9
CDR3 length: 13
CDR3 DNA: TGTGCCAGCAGCGATGAGGCGGGCGTTGAAGCTTTCTTT
CDR3 protein: CASSDEAGVEAFF

D gene: NA
clone size: NA
J gene: TRBJ1-1
V gene: TRBV6-1
CDR3 length: 13
CDR3 DNA: TGTGCCAGCAGTGTAGAACAGGTCTCTTGGGCTTTCTTT
CDR3 protein: CASSVEQVSWAFF

D gene: NA
clone size: NA
J gene: TRBJ1-1
V gene: TRBV20-1
CDR3 length: 11
CDR3 DNA: TGCAGCCCAACGGCCGGGATTGAAGCTTTCTTT
CDR3 protein: CSPTAGIEAFF

D gene: NA
clone size: NA
J gene: TRBJ1-6
V gene: TRBV4-1
CDR3 length: 14
CDR3 DNA: TGCGCCAGCAGCCAAGGCCCGGGGGATTCACCCCTCCACTTT
CDR3 protein: CASSQGPGDSPLHF

D gene: TRBD2
clone size: NA
J gene: TRBJ2-3
V gene: TRBV5-8
CDR3 length: 16
CDR3 DNA: TGTGCCAGCAGCTTAGTAGGAGCGGGAGGGACAGATACGCAGTATTTT
CDR3 protein: CASSLVGAGGTDTQYF

D gene: NA
clone size: NA
J gene: TRBJ2-2
V gene: TRBV27
CDR3 length: 15
CDR3 DNA: TGTGCCAGCAGTTGGCCAGGGGCAGGCTCCGGGGAGCTGTTTTTT
CDR3 protein: CASSWPGAGSGELFF

D gene: NA
clone size: NA
J gene: TRBJ2-3
V gene: TRBV9
CDR3 length: 13
CDR3 DNA: TGTGCCAGCAGCGCGCGGCCTACGGAGACGCAGTATTTT
CDR3 protein: CASSARPTETQYF

D gene: TRBD2
clone size: NA
J gene: TRBJ2-7
V gene: TRBV29-1
CDR3 length: 16
CDR3 DNA: TGCAGCGTTGAAGCCACCGCGACTAGCCTAACCTACGAGCAGTACTTC
CDR3 protein: CSVEATATSLTYEQYF

D gene: NA
clone size: few
J gene: TRBJ2-5
V gene: TRBV28
CDR3 length: 15
CDR3 DNA: TGTGCCAGCAGTTCCATCGACAACCACCAAGAGACCCAGTACTTC
CDR3 protein: CASSSIDNHQETQYF

D gene: TRBD2
clone size: once
J gene: TRBJ2-1
V gene: TRBV4-1
CDR3 length: 16
CDR3 DNA: TGCGCCAGCACCCCGGGACTAGCGGACTCCTACAATGAGCAGTTCTTC
CDR3 protein: CASTPGLADSYNEQFF

D gene: NA
clone size: NA
J gene: TRBJ1-2
V gene: TRBV7-9
CDR3 length: 15
CDR3 DNA: TGTGCCAGCAGCTCGGTAGACAGATCATACTATGGCTACACCTTC
CDR3 protein: CASSSVDRSYYGYTF

D gene: TRBD2
clone size: NA
J gene: TRBJ2-7
V gene: TRBV5-1
CDR3 length: 14
CDR3 DNA: TGCGCCAGCAGCGTAACTAGCGGGAGGGGCGAGCAGTACTTC
CDR3 protein: CASSVTSGRGEQYF

D gene: NA
clone size: NA
J gene: TRBJ2-7
V gene: TRBV19
CDR3 length: 15
CDR3 DNA: TGTGCCAGTACCCTTACAAGCGGGCTCGGGAACGAGCAGTACTTC
CDR3 protein: CASTLTSGLGNEQYF